The 18 T cell receptor beta chains listed next were all sequenced from one sample in a study of blood T cells in healthy people across ages. Combining a sample-barcoded 5' primer with a J-beta primer mix, a second PCR ran for about 7 to 12 cycles. TCRdb fed the 5' RACE reads into MiXCR, producing one record per CDR3 protein. In the table there are over a million distinct CDR3 sequences, approximately 42% of which are singletons. The sequenced sample consisted of blood. These receptors all come from a woman between 18 and 29 years old in good health.

CDR3 sequence reads: CASSPTRQGGGYTF. DNA of the CDR3: TGTGCCAGCAGCCCCACCCGACAGGGCGGTGGCTACACCTTC. The chain carries TRBV14 and TRBJ1-2; 7 bases are a match to TRBD1. The CDR3 consists of 14 residues. Germline lookup yields CDR1 SGHDN and CDR2 FVKESK. Trimming cost V 4 bases and J 7 bases; bases outside gene matches: 9.

The chain combines TRBV13 with TRBJ1-2; TRBD1 matches at 7 bases. V trimming: 3 bases; J trimming: 2 bases; junction bases outside the gene matches: 6. Germline lookup yields CDR1 PRHDT and CDR2 FYEKMQ (reference sequence). This CDR3 region has 15 residues. The CDR3 nucleotides are TGTGCCAGCAGCTTTACAGGGGTGCGAAACTATGGCTACACCTTC. Its protein is CASSFTGVRNYGYTF.

There are a few counts of this clonotype. The chain joins TRBV20-1 to TRBJ2-7; D is uncertain. The V and J ends lost 3 bases and 3 bases respectively, with 3 bases between them. The CDR3 has 10 amino acids. Germline values: CDR1 DFQATT, CDR2 SNEGSKA (reference sequence). The CDR3 DNA reads as TGCAGTGCTAGTAACTACGAGCAGTACTTC. Its translation: CSASNYEQYF.

This clonotype has a handful of counts. The gene calls are TRBV4-1 and TRBJ2-7, with TRBD1 matching 10 bases. Germline V gives CDR1 MGHRA, CDR2 YSYEKL. J lost 4 bases, V lost 2 bases, and 2 bases had no gene match. The CDR3 is made up of 14 amino acids. As DNA, the CDR3 is TGCGCCAGCAGCCAAACGGGACAGGGGTACGAGCAGTACTTC. Amino acid sequence: CASSQTGQGYEQYF.

V is TRBV27 and J is TRBJ2-5, with 9 bases matching TRBD1. J gave up 10 bases and V 5 bases, and 8 bases lay outside the gene matches. This CDR3 is built from 13 residues. CDR1 and CDR2 (germline): MNHEY, SMNVEV (reference sequence). CDR3 region: CASSPQGACGQYF. The DNA for the CDR3 is TGTGCCAGCAGTCCACAGGGGGCCTGTGGCCAGTACTTC.

This sequence joins TRBV11-2 and TRBJ2-7; perhaps TRBD1 as D (7 bases). V was pared by 5 bases and J by 5 bases, with 16 bases between. CDR3 length: 14 amino acids. CDR1 is SGHAT and CDR2 is FQNNGV in the germline V gene. The CDR3 is CASSGYRGGNEQYF. Written as DNA, the CDR3 is TGTGCCAGCAGCGGTTACAGGGGAGGCAACGAGCAGTACTTC.

This clonotype has only a few counts. The V and J genes are TRBV20-1 and TRBJ2-3, with D perhaps TRBD1 (5 bases). This CDR3 is built from 16 residues. Trimming stripped 3 bases from V and 4 bases from J, with 20 bases between. Germline CDR1 is DFQATT and CDR2 is SNEGSKA (reference sequence). The CDR3 here is CSARDPAEGASDTQYF. The DNA for the CDR3 is TGCAGTGCTAGGGACCCTGCGGAAGGGGCGTCAGATACGCAGTATTTT.

This clonotype appeared a single time. This chain connects TRBV3-1 to TRBJ1-2, with TRBD1 as a possible D gene (5 bases). The germline V gene has CDR1 LGHDT and CDR2 YNNKEL (reference sequence). Trimming took 1 base from V and 11 from J, leaving 20 bases between them. The CDR3 is 15 amino acids. CDR3 in amino acids: CASSQGWQGAGGYTF. The CDR3, as DNA: TGTGCCAGCAGCCAAGGTTGGCAGGGTGCGGGAGGATACACCTTC.

V is TRBV10-3 and J is TRBJ1-2, with unresolved D. V dropped 6 bases and J dropped 4 bases, with 15 bases sitting between them. CDR1 is ENHRY and CDR2 is SYGVKD in the germline V gene. CDR3 size: 14 residues. The CDR3 nucleotides read TGTGCCATCAGCCCCCAGTGGAGTGGCTATGGCTACACCTTC. Translated, it gives CAISPQWSGYGYTF.

This clonotype appeared a few times. The chain combines TRBV6-6 with TRBJ1-4, with 9 nucleotides matching TRBD1. Germline V gene lookup returns CDR1 MNHNY and CDR2 SVGAGI (reference sequence). The CDR3 consists of 14 residues. Trimming cost V 7 bases and J 8 bases; bases outside gene matches: 8. CDR3 DNA: TGTGCCAGCAACCAACAGGGGGCCGGAGAAAAACTGTTTTTT. Its translation is CASNQQGAGEKLFF.

This clonotype was observed a few times. This chain uses TRBV6-2 or TRBV6-3 with TRBJ2-6, with D maybe TRBD2 (5 bases). Trimming cost V 7 bases and J 0 bases, with 13 bases left between them. Germline values: CDR1 MNHEY, CDR2 SVGEGT. The CDR3 totals 16 residues. As DNA, the CDR3 is TGTGCCAGCACCTATTCGCGGGTCTCTGGGGCCAACGTCCTGACTTTC. Protein: CASTYSRVSGANVLTF.

The rearrangement joins TRBV12-3 or TRBV12-4 to TRBJ1-4; possible D gene TRBD1, 5 bases. Trimming cost V 3 bases and J 5 bases, with 10 bases left between them. The CDR3 is 14 amino acids. The CDR3 reads CASSFRQQNEKLFF. The DNA of the CDR3 is TGTGCCAGCAGTTTTCGACAGCAGAATGAAAAACTGTTTTTT.

This clonotype was seen more than once but under ten times. CDR3 in amino acids: CSADSGTSGGTDTQYF. CDR3 DNA sequence: TGCAGTGCCGACTCCGGGACTAGCGGGGGCACAGATACGCAGTATTTT. The chain employs TRBV20-1 and TRBJ2-3; 13 bases are a match to TRBD2. CDR3 length: 16 amino acids. Germline V CDR1 and CDR2: DFQATT, SNEGSKA (reference sequence). The V gene end was trimmed by 6 bases and the J gene end by 1 base; junction bases not matched to a gene: 7.

The genes are TRBV10-3 and TRBJ2-5, with D perhaps matching TRBD1 (6 bases). Germline CDR1 ENHRY, CDR2 SYGVKD. V was clipped by 4 bases and J by 6 bases, with 15 bases between them. The length of the CDR3 is 14 residues. CDR3 residues: CAISGGATGQTQYF. The CDR3 region has the DNA TGTGCCATCAGTGGGGGAGCGACAGGACAGACCCAGTACTTC.

This rearrangement joins TRBV2 to TRBJ2-3, with 11 bases identical to TRBD2. The V gene end was trimmed by 4 bases and the J gene end by 3 bases; junction bases not matched to a gene: 6. The germline CDR1 and CDR2 sequences are SNHLY and FYNNEI. The CDR3 contains 16 residues. In DNA, the CDR3 is TGTGCCAGCAGTGGCGACGCTAGCGGGGGGACAGATACGCAGTATTTT. Encoded protein: CASSGDASGGTDTQYF.

CDR3 DNA sequence: TGTGCCAGCAGTTTGAGAACAGCCCGTGAAGAGCAGTACTTC. It encodes CASSLRTAREEQYF. V usage is TRBV12-3 or TRBV12-4 and J usage is TRBJ2-5; unclear D gene. The CDR3 length is 14 residues. V dropped 3 bases and J dropped 11 bases, with 19 bases sitting between them.

Here the CDR3 reads CASSSNSGGNEQFF. The CDR3, as DNA: TGTGCCAGCAGCTCTAACTCCGGGGGGAATGAGCAGTTCTTC. This chain links TRBV7-9 with TRBJ2-1, with 7 nucleotides matching TRBD2. Trimming at V came to 4 bases and at J to 7 bases, leaving 7 bases not matched to a gene. CDR1 and CDR2 (germline): SEHNR, FQNEAQ (reference sequence). The CDR3 extends over 14 amino acids.

The table lists this clonotype with a few counts. This sequence joins TRBV20-1 and TRBJ1-6; D remains unclear. CDR3 length equals 15 residues. Germline values: CDR1 DFQATT, CDR2 SNEGSKA (reference sequence). V lost 4 bases and J lost 3, with 13 bases in between. CDR3 in amino acids: CSAIEHRLYNSPLHF. Here the CDR3 DNA reads TGCAGTGCTATTGAACACCGTCTCTATAATTCACCCCTCCACTTT.